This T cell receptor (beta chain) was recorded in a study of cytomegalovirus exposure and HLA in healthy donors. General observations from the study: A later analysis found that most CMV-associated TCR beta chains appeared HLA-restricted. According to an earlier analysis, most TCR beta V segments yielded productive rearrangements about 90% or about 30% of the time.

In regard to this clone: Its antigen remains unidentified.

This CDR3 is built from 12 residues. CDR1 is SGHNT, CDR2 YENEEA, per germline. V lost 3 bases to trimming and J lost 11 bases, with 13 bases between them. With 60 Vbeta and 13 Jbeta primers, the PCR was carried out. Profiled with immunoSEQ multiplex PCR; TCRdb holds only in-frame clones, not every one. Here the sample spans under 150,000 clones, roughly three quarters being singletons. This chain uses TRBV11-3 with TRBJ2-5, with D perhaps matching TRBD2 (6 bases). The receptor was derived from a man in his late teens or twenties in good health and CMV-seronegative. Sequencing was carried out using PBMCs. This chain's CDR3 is CASSFNPGEQYF. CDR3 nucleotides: TGTGCCAGCAGCTTCAATCCGGGGGAGCAGTACTTC.